Below, one T cell receptor beta chain is given with its context. Its antigen remains unknown. The PCR was carried out with 60 Vbeta primers and 13 Jbeta primers. How the authors handled the data: As a later analysis found, there were about 80 million unique TCR beta chains, of which approximately 10 million were shared. Sequencing was performed with immunoSEQ multiplex PCR; in TCRdb, only in-frame clones are kept and a portion is missing. The D gene and trimming were derived from the DNA, and the V and J assignments and clone size from that table. Recorded for this sample: approximately 54,000 clones. V gave up 8 bases and J gave up 9 bases, with 21 bases separating them. This CDR3 spans 14 amino acids. CDR1 and CDR2 (germline): MDHEN, SYDVKM. This entry comes from a study of cytomegalovirus exposure and HLA in healthy donors. Study observations and caveats: In a later analysis, parvovirus B19, influenza, CMV and Epstein-Barr virus appeared linked to several top co-occurrence clusters.

The TCR comes from a woman aged 40 to 55 in good health and CMV-seronegative. Sequencing used PBMCs. The chain carries TRBV28 and TRBJ2-3, with D tentatively TRBD1 (6 bases). CDR3 in amino acids: CASESGTPHKTQYF. CDR3 sequence (DNA): TGTGCCAGCGAGTCCGGGACACCGCACAAGACGCAGTATTTT.